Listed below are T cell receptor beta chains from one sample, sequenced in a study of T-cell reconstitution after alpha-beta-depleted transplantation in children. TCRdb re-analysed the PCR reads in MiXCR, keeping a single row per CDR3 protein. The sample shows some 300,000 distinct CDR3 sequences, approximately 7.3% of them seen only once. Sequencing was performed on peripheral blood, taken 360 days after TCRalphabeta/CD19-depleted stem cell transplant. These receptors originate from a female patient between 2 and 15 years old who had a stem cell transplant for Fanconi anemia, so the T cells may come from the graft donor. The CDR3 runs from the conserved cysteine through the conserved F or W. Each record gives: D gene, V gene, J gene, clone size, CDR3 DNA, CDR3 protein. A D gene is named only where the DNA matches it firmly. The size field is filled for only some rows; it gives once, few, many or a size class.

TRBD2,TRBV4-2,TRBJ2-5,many,TGTGCCAGCAGCCAAGCGATAGGCTCCGGGACTAGAGTGGAGACCCAGTACTTC,CASSQAIGSGTRVETQYF
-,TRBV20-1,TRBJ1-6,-,TGCAGTGCTAGAGACGGATATTCACCCCTCCACTTT,CSARDGYSPLHF
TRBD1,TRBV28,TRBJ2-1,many,TGTGCCAGCAGTTTTAGGGACAGGATAGATCTAGGGGATGAGCAGTTCTTC,CASSFRDRIDLGDEQFF
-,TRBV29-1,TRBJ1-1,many,TGCAGCGTTTGGGGGGTTTCGGGCACTGAAGCTTTCTTT,CSVWGVSGTEAFF
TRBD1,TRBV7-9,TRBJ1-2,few,TGTGCCAGCAGCTTCGACAGGGTCACTAATGGCTACACCTTC,CASSFDRVTNGYTF
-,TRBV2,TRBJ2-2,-,TGTGCCAGCAGCGCAGACACACAGAACACCGGGGAGCTGTTTTTT,CASSADTQNTGELFF
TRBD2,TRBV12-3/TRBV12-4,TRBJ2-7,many,TGTGCCAGCAGTTTAGGCCGACTAGCGGGAGTTCCCTACGAGCAGTACTTC,CASSLGRLAGVPYEQYF
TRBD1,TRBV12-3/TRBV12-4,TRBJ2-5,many,TGTGCCAGCAGTCGCGACAGGGGATGGTACCAAGAGACCCAGTACTTC,CASSRDRGWYQETQYF
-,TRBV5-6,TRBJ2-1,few,TGTGCCAGCAGCTTGGGTGGGACGATACAGTTCTTC,CASSLGGTIQFF
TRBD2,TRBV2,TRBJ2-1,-,TGTGCCAGCAGTGAAGCCCGGACTAGCCCAATTTACAATGAGCAGTTCTTC,CASSEARTSPIYNEQFF
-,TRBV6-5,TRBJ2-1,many,TGTGCCAGCAGTTACTTCCAGGACAGAAACAATGAGCAGTTCTTC,CASSYFQDRNNEQFF
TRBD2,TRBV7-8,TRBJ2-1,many,TGTGCCAGCAGCTTAAGTCTAGCGGGGGCCACGTCCTACAATGAGCAGTTCTTC,CASSLSLAGATSYNEQFF
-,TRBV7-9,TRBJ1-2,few,TGTGCCAGCAGCTTAATCCTGGCCACCTTTGGGGGTGGCTACACCTTC,CASSLILATFGGGYTF
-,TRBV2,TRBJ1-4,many,TGTGCCAGCAATAAACAGGCGTTGAATGAAAAACTGTTTTTT,CASNKQALNEKLFF
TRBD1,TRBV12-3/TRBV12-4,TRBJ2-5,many,TGTGCCAGCAGAACCGGGACAGCTAAAGAGACCCAGTACTTC,CASRTGTAKETQYF
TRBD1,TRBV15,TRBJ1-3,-,TGTGCCACCAGCAGCGGACAGGGGGTAATAAACACCATATATTTT,CATSSGQGVINTIYF
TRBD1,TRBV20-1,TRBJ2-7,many,TGCAGTGCTAGATTGACAGGGAACACCTACGAGCAGTACTTC,CSARLTGNTYEQYF
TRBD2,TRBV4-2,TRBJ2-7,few,TGTGCTAGCGGGGCCTCCTACGAGCAGTACTTC,CASGASYEQYF
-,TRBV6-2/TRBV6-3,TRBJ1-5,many,TGTGCCAGCAGTGACAGAGTCAATCAGCCCCAGCATTTT,CASSDRVNQPQHF
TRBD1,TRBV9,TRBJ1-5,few,TGTGCCAGCAGTGGACAGGGCTCAGGCAATCAGCCCCAGCATTTT,CASSGQGSGNQPQHF
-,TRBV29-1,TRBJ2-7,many,TGCAGCGTTAGATCCCCCCGGGACGGATACTACGAGCAGTACTTC,CSVRSPRDGYYEQYF
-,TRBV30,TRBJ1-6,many,TGTGCCTGGAGTGTACAGGGAGATTATTCACCCCTCCACTTT,CAWSVQGDYSPLHF
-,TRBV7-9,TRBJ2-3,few,TGTGCCAGCAGCTTAGAACCGGGAGTCAAAGATACGCAGTATTTT,CASSLEPGVKDTQYF
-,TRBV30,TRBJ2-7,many,TGTGCCTGCGGAGGTTTCTCCTACGAGCAGTACTTC,CACGGFSYEQYF
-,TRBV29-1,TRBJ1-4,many,TGCAGCGTTGGGAGAACTAATGAAAAACTGTTTTTT,CSVGRTNEKLFF
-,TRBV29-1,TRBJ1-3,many,TGCAGCGCCCGGGGCAGCACTCTGGCTGGAAACACCATATATTTT,CSARGSTLAGNTIYF
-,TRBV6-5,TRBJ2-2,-,TGTGCCAGCAGTTACTCGACGGGGACCGGGGAGCTGTTTTTT,CASSYSTGTGELFF
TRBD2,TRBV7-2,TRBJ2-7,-,TGTGCCAGCAGCTTAGCCCCAGCGGGGGGAATGTACGAGCAGTACTTC,CASSLAPAGGMYEQYF
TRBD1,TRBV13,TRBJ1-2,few,TGTGCCAGCAGCCTACTTCCGGGACAGCACTATGGCTACACCTTC,CASSLLPGQHYGYTF
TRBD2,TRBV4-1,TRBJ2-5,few,TGCGCCAGCAGCCAAGAAGGTCTAGCGGGAGGTGGCGAGACCCAGTACTTC,CASSQEGLAGGGETQYF
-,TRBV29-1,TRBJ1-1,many,TGCAGCGTTGTTCGGGGGGCGGACACTGAAGCTTTCTTT,CSVVRGADTEAFF
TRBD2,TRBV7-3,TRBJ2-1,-,TGTGCCAGCAGCTCGGGGGGAGGATCCTACAATGAGCAGTTCTTC,CASSSGGGSYNEQFF
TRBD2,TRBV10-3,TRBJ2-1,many,TGTGCCATCAGTGTGGATACCCGGACGGCGGGGGTTTACAATGAGCAGTTCTTC,CAISVDTRTAGVYNEQFF
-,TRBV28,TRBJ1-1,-,TGTGCCAGTTCGAGAAGCCAGAACACTGAAGCTTTCTTT,CASSRSQNTEAFF
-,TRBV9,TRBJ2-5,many,TGTGCCAGCAGCGTAGACGGAGAACCGCTAAGAAAGAAAGAGACCCAGTACTTC,CASSVDGEPLRKKETQYF
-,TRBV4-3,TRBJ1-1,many,TGCGCCAGCAGCCAAGCGATCCAGGGGTATGCTGAAGCTTTCTTT,CASSQAIQGYAEAFF
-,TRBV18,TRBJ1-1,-,TGTGCCAGCTCACAACCGGGACGCAACACTGAAGCTTTCTTT,CASSQPGRNTEAFF
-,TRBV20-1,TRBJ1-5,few,TGCAGTGCTAGAGCCCACGGTAATCAGCCCCAGCATTTT,CSARAHGNQPQHF
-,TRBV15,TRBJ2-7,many,TGTGCCACCAGCAGAGCGGGACACTCCTACGAGCAGTACTTC,CATSRAGHSYEQYF
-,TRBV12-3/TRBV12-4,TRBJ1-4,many,TGTGCCAGCAGTTTTGAGGGTGGAAATGAAAAACTGTTTTTT,CASSFEGGNEKLFF
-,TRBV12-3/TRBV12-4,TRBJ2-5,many,TGTGCCAGCAGTTTAGGGGGGCCGGGTCAAGAGACCCAGTACTTC,CASSLGGPGQETQYF
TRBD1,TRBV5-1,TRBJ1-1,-,TGCGCCAGCAGCTCAACAGGGGCCGCCGGCACTGAAGCTTTCTTT,CASSSTGAAGTEAFF
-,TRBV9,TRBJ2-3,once,TGTGCCAGCGGACCTGGGGCAGGATCCGATACGCAGTATTTT,CASGPGAGSDTQYF
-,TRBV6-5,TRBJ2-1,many,TGTGCCAGCAGTTACTCAGGCTCCCAGGCTAAGTTCTTC,CASSYSGSQAKFF
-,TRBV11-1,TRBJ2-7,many,TGTGCCAGCAGCTTGAATTTTCCGAGGCACGAGCAGTACTTC,CASSLNFPRHEQYF
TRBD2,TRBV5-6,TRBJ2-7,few,TGTGCCAGCAGCTTGAGGCTAGCGGGATACTACGAGCAGTACTTC,CASSLRLAGYYEQYF
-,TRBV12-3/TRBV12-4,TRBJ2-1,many,TGTGCCAGCAGTTTAGAGGCCGTGAGACCCTACAATGAGCAGTTCTTC,CASSLEAVRPYNEQFF
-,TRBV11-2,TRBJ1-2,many,TGTGCCAGCAGCTTAGGGAGCCGGGGTGGCTACACCTTC,CASSLGSRGGYTF
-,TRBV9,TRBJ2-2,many,TGTGCCAGCAGCCTCAAAACAACACCGAACACCGGGGAGCTGTTTTTT,CASSLKTTPNTGELFF
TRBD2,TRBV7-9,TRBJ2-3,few,TGTGCCAGCAGCGTATTAGGGACTAGCGCATCAGATACGCAGTATTTT,CASSVLGTSASDTQYF
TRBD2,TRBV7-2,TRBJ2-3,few,TGTGCCAGCAGCTTAGGCAGCGGGGGTAGTTTCGCAGATACGCAGTATTTT,CASSLGSGGSFADTQYF
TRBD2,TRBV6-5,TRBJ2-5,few,TGTGCCAGCAGTTACTCGAGCGGGGGTGGGACCCAGTACTTC,CASSYSSGGGTQYF
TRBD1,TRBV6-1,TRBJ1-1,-,TGTGCCAGCATCGTGAGGCCAGGGGGCGTAATTAGGACTGAAGCTTTCTTT,CASIVRPGGVIRTEAFF
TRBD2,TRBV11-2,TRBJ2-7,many,TGTGCCAGCTCGACACTAGCGTTCTCCTACGAGCAGTACTTC,CASSTLAFSYEQYF
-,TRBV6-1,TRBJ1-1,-,TGTGCCAGCAGTAAGGCGGCAGATCCGAACACTGAAGCTTTCTTT,CASSKAADPNTEAFF
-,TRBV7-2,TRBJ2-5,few,TGTGCCAGCAGCTTAGCGGTGAGGTGGCCCCAGTACTTC,CASSLAVRWPQYF
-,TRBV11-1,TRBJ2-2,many,TGTGCCAGCAGCTTCAGATATGGGGGAGTCAACACCGGGGAGCTGTTTTTT,CASSFRYGGVNTGELFF